The 22 T cell receptor beta chains below come from one sample, sequenced in a study of T cells in Graves' hyperthyroidism and ophthalmopathy (dated by TCRdb to the late 2010s). Library preparation employed multiplex PCR. This sample was sequenced with an Illumina HiSeq 2000. The TCR beta CDR3 regions were amplified from RNA transcripts. The first round of RT-PCR for the TCR CDR3 was performed with the HTBI primer set and the Qiagen OneStep RT-PCR kit. TCRdb's own reprocessing of the public reads used fastp at Q25 and MiXCR and kept productive beta chains. Here each entry gathers all rows of one CDR3 protein and keeps the most common genes and DNA. The sample records approximately 380,000 distinct CDR3 sequences, approximately 19% of which are singletons. The ten top clones hold 3% to 4% of the sample. The sequenced sample consisted of blood. The receptors here all came from a woman under 30 with Graves' hyperthyroidism.

This clonotype was seen ten or more times. The chain couples TRBV15 to TRBJ1-2; 10 bases are shared with TRBD1. Unmatched junction bases numbered 5, after V lost 6 bases and J lost 4 bases. CDR1 LNHNV and CDR2 YYDKDF come from the germline V gene (reference sequence). CDR3 length: 14 amino acids. The CDR3 DNA reads as TGTGCCACCAGTAGACAGGGGGCTTCCTATGGCTACACCTTC. Amino acids: CATSRQGASYGYTF.

This clonotype appeared a few times. A much larger clone differs from this one at a single base, so this may be a read error. The chain's CDR3 is CAWSVWVNTEACF. CDR3 DNA sequence: TGTGCCTGGAGTGTATGGGTGAACACTGAAGCTTGCTTT. The rearrangement uses TRBV30 and TRBJ1-1, with D unclear. This CDR3 has 13 residues. Germline V gene data show CDR1 as GTSNPN and CDR2 as SVGIG (reference sequence).

This clonotype has at least ten counts. The chain links TRBV6-1 to TRBJ1-1; weak D call: TRBD1 (5 bases). The CDR3 is made up of 15 amino acids. Trimming stripped 6 bases from V and 4 bases from J, with 18 bases between. Germline-derived CDR1 and CDR2 are MNHNS and SASEGT. This CDR3 reads CASRRDLRAFTEAFF. DNA of the CDR3: TGTGCCAGCAGACGGGACCTCCGGGCATTCACTGAAGCTTTCTTT.

This chain joins TRBV4-2 and TRBJ1-2; the match to TRBD1 covers 8 bases. The J segment lost 4 bases and the V segment lost 1 base, leaving 5 bases of the junction unmatched. The CDR3 runs 15 residues. CDR1 is LGHNA, CDR2 YNFKEQ, per germline. The CDR3 DNA reads as TGTGCCAGCAGCCAAGGCTCACAGGGGGGCTATGGCTACACCTTC. It is translated as CASSQGSQGGYGYTF.

This clonotype was recorded many times. The J gene is TRBJ1-5, the V gene TRBV2; 7 positions agree with TRBD1. The CDR3 has 15 residues. V lost 7 bases to trimming and J lost 4 bases; unmatched junction nucleotides: 10. CDR1 and CDR2 from the germline V gene are SNHLY and FYNNEI. CDR3 loop: CASNDTGVPNQPQHF. CDR3 DNA: TGTGCCAGCAACGATACAGGGGTCCCTAATCAGCCCCAGCATTTT.

Concerning this clonotype itself: A read error may be the cause here, since a much bigger clone is one base away. The gene calls are TRBV6-1 and TRBJ1-5; D unclear. The CDR3 loop spans 14 amino acids. Per germline, CDR1 MNHNS and CDR2 SASEGT. The CDR3 sequence is CASSSPAGNQPKHF. In DNA form, the CDR3 reads TGTGCCAGCAGTAGCCCGGCGGGCAATCAGCCCAAGCATTTT.

This clonotype was counted at least ten times. This chain connects TRBV10-3 to TRBJ2-3; 9 bases align to TRBD1. The CDR3 extends over 14 amino acids. Germline V lookup: CDR1 ENHRY, CDR2 SYGVKD. Unmatched junction bases numbered 6, after V lost 6 bases and J lost 5 bases. CDR3 residues: CAIRRDREGDTQYF. CDR3 coding DNA: TGTGCCATCAGGAGGGACAGGGAGGGAGATACGCAGTATTTT.

The sample holds many counts of this clonotype. This rearrangement joins TRBV28 to TRBJ1-2, with 9 bases aligning to TRBD1. Per the germline V gene, CDR1 is MDHEN and CDR2 is SYDVKM. CDR3 length: 15 amino acids. V shed 5 bases and J 6 bases; nucleotides not matched to a gene: 10. The CDR3 loop reads CASSRTGALLNGYTF. As DNA, the CDR3 is TGTGCCAGCAGTCGGACAGGGGCATTATTGAATGGCTACACCTTC.

This clonotype was seen ten or more times. The chain links TRBV5-1 to TRBJ2-5, with TRBD2 as a possible D gene (6 bases). Germline CDR1 reads SGHRS; CDR2 reads YFSETQ. There are 13 residues in the CDR3. V shed 9 bases and J shed 5 bases, with 17 bases lying between them. Written as DNA, the CDR3 is TGCGCCATCCCCCCGGAGGGTACGGAGACCCAGTACTTC. Protein: CAIPPEGTETQYF.

This clonotype was observed many times. V gene TRBV7-9 combines with J gene TRBJ2-5, with TRBD1 matching 8 bases. Germline-derived CDR1 and CDR2 are SEHNR and FQNEAQ (reference sequence). With 1 base clipped from V and 4 bases from J, the junction kept 2 bases outside the gene matches. CDR3 length equals 14 residues. This CDR3 reads CASSLGGTGETQYF. For the CDR3, the DNA is TGTGCCAGCAGCTTAGGGGGGACAGGAGAGACCCAGTACTTC.

There are many counts of this clonotype. Relative to the germline gene, one junction end is altered; a read error may explain this. The chain joins TRBV6-1 to TRBJ1-2; a weak D match, TRBD1 (6 bases). Germline V gene sequence: CDR1 MNHNS, CDR2 SASEGT. The CDR3 extends over 15 amino acids. This CDR3 reads CASSEAPGDTYDYTF. The CDR3 nucleotides read TGTGCCAGCAGTGAAGCGCCAGGGGATACCTATGACTACACCTTC.

Ten or more counts support this clonotype. The chain is built from TRBV7-8 and TRBJ2-5, with D possibly TRBD1 on 6 matching bases. Germline-derived CDR1 and CDR2 are SGHVS and FQNEAQ. Deletions cut 5 bases from V and 9 bases from J, with 13 bases between. There are 12 residues in the CDR3. This CDR3 reads CASSRQGGPQYF. The CDR3 DNA reads as TGTGCCAGCAGCCGTCAAGGGGGTCCCCAGTACTTC.

This clonotype was seen many times. The V gene is TRBV12-3 or TRBV12-4, the J gene TRBJ2-2; D uncertain. CDR3 length: 17 residues. V was pared by 5 bases and J by 4 bases, with 20 bases between. The CDR3 DNA reads TGTGCCAGCAGTCCACTGCCCGGGCTGACGTTCACCGGGGAGCTGTTTTTT. Its translation: CASSPLPGLTFTGELFF.

This clonotype qualifies as medium-sized. One junction end disagrees with the germline gene, perhaps due to a read error. The chain employs TRBV5-1 and TRBJ2-5; D gene ambiguous. There are 11 residues in the CDR3. Germline CDR1 and CDR2: SGHRS and YFSETQ. The CDR3 loop is CASSFQETQYF. CDR3 in DNA: TGTGCCAGCAGTTTTCAAGAGACCCAGTACTTC.

In this sample, this clonotype turned up many times. In DNA form, the CDR3 reads TGTGCCAGCAGTGAAGACAGGCTCCACGAGCAGTACTTC. Its protein is CASSEDRLHEQYF. V is TRBV6-1 and J is TRBJ2-7, with a weak D call TRBD1 (5 bases). Germline V gene sequence: CDR1 MNHNS, CDR2 SASEGT. Trimming pared 1 base from V and 5 bases from J, leaving 9 bases between. This CDR3 spans 13 amino acids.

The CDR3 here is CASSEEGTANYGYTF. The CDR3 DNA reads as TGTGCCAGCAGTGAGGAGGGAACAGCTAACTATGGCTACACCTTC. The chain recombines TRBV6-1 with TRBJ1-2; D unclear. The CDR3 runs 15 residues. The V end lost 3 bases, the J end lost 0 bases, and 11 bases lay between the germline ends. In germline, CDR1 is MNHNS, CDR2 SASEGT.

This clonotype was seen at least ten times. The chain couples TRBV29-1 to TRBJ2-5; the D is unclear. Germline assignment: CDR1 SQVTM and CDR2 ANQGSEA. The CDR3 consists of 14 residues. Trimming stripped 4 bases from V and 3 bases from J, with 15 bases between. The CDR3 bases are TGCAGCGTTGCCCGCAACCAGTGGGAAGAGACCCAGTACTTC. Translating gives CSVARNQWEETQYF.

This clonotype was recorded at least ten times. The chain joins TRBV6-1 to TRBJ2-5; D possibly corresponds to TRBD2 (5 bases). Trimming left V 10 bases short and J 5 bases short, with 14 bases between. The length of the CDR3 is 12 residues. Germline CDR1 reads MNHNS; CDR2 reads SASEGT. CDR3 in amino acids: CATRSGGETQYF. The CDR3 DNA is TGTGCCACCCGGTCGGGCGGGGAGACCCAGTACTTC.

This clonotype has only a few counts. The chain carries TRBV5-4 and TRBJ1-1; maybe TRBD1 (6 bases). Trimming pared 0 bases from V and 1 base from J, leaving 16 bases between. The CDR3 is 17 residues long. CDR1 and CDR2 (germline): SGHNT, YYREEE (reference sequence). CDR3 protein: CASSLVGARISNTEAFF. The CDR3 coding sequence is TGTGCCAGCAGCTTGGTGGGGGCGCGGATTTCGAACACTGAAGCTTTCTTT.

This clonotype came up many times. J is TRBJ1-1 and V is TRBV12-5; D gene unclear. V gave up 1 base and J gave up 7 bases, with 4 bases separating them. The CDR3 loop spans 11 amino acids. Per the germline V gene, CDR1 is LGHNT and CDR2 is FRNRAP. The CDR3 sequence is CASGLDSEAFF. CDR3 nucleotides: TGTGCTAGTGGTTTGGACAGTGAAGCTTTCTTT. Drawing the rest from reference TRBV12-5 and TRBJ1-1, the complete variable domain is DARVTQTPRHKVTEMGQEVTMRCQPILGHNTVFWYRQTMMQGLELLAYFRNRAPLDDSGMPKDRFSAEMPDATLATLKIQPSEPRDSAVYFCASGLDSEAFFGQGTRLTVV.

The chain employs TRBV20-1 and TRBJ2-5, with TRBD2 matching 16 bases. The CDR3 is made up of 19 amino acids. Unmatched junction bases numbered 9, after V lost 0 bases and J lost 2 bases. Germline-derived CDR1 and CDR2 are DFQATT and SNEGSKA (reference sequence). CDR3: CSARDLGLAGGLKQETQYF. For the CDR3, the DNA is TGCAGTGCTAGAGATTTGGGACTAGCGGGGGGGCTAAAACAAGAGACCCAGTACTTC.

The chain joins TRBV12-3 or TRBV12-4 to TRBJ2-7; possibly TRBD2 for D (6 bases). Deletions cut 9 bases from V and 2 bases from J, with 17 bases between. The CDR3 has 14 amino acids. For the CDR3, the DNA is TGTGCCAGACGGCGACGGGGACTCACCTACGAGCAGTACTTC. Residues: CARRRRGLTYEQYF.